The 21 T cell receptor beta chains presented below share a single source sample, sequenced in a study of T cell responses to AZD1222 COVID-19 vaccine. The method was immunoSEQ multiplex PCR; TCRdb's version includes in-frame clones alone and lacks a portion of them. Among about 120,000 clones, about 90% were seen once, and the ten largest hold less than 4.5%. The sequencing here drew on peripheral blood, taken on day 0 of MenACWY control vaccination. The receptors shown here come from an adult in good health.

This clone was seen a single time. J is TRBJ1-4 and V is TRBV5-6; D might be TRBD1 (5 bases). CDR1 and CDR2 (germline): SGHDT, YYEEEE. CDR3 length: 14 residues. Trimming removed 1 base from V and 4 bases from J, with 8 bases in between. The CDR3 coding sequence is TGTGCCAGCAGCTTGTGGGGGGGTAATGAAAAACTGTTTTTT. It is translated as CASSLWGGNEKLFF.

V usage is TRBV5-1 and J usage is TRBJ2-1; TRBD1 matches 12 bases. The ends lost 3 bases at V and 8 bases at J; junction bases unmatched: 3. Germline V lookup: CDR1 SGHRS, CDR2 YFSETQ. This CDR3 has 14 residues. The CDR3 is CASSSGQGAYEQFF. As DNA, the CDR3 is TGCGCCAGCAGCTCGGGACAGGGGGCCTATGAGCAGTTCTTC.

The chain uses TRBV5-1 and TRBJ1-4, with D unresolved. V dropped 4 bases and J dropped 10 bases, with 11 bases sitting between them. The CDR3 runs to 12 residues. Germline-derived CDR1 and CDR2 are SGHRS and YFSETQ. Here the CDR3 DNA reads TGCGCCAGCAGCCCGGAGGGCGGAAAACTGTTTTTT. Its translation is CASSPEGGKLFF.

The chain carries TRBV28 and TRBJ1-6; maybe TRBD1 (5 bases). The CDR3 consists of 16 residues. Germline loops: CDR1 MDHEN, CDR2 SYDVKM. Trimming removed 0 bases at V and 8 bases at J, with 14 bases between. CDR3 sequence: CASSLWLRVGDSPLHF. The CDR3 DNA is TGTGCCAGCAGTTTATGGCTCAGGGTTGGGGATTCACCCCTCCACTTT.

The chain links TRBV28 to TRBJ1-1; a weak D match, TRBD1 (5 bases). CDR1 MDHEN and CDR2 SYDVKM come from the germline V gene. The CDR3 is 13 residues long. V was cut by 3 bases and J by 8 bases, with 13 bases left in between. The CDR3 region is CASSLGQRTEAFF. CDR3 coding DNA: TGTGCCAGCAGTTTGGGGCAAAGAACGGAAGCTTTCTTT.

The rearrangement uses TRBV27 and TRBJ2-2; tentatively, D is TRBD1 (5 bases). The CDR3 spans 14 residues. V dropped 7 bases and J dropped 0 bases, with 9 bases sitting between them. Germline V gives CDR1 MNHEY, CDR2 SMNVEV (reference sequence). The CDR3 sequence is CASTWTPNTGELFF. CDR3 nucleotide sequence: TGTGCCAGCACCTGGACACCGAACACCGGGGAGCTGTTTTTT.

This sequence joins TRBV11-2 and TRBJ1-4, with 11 bases identical to TRBD1. This CDR3 region has 16 residues. The V gene's germline CDR1 is SGHAT and CDR2 FQNNGV. Trimming cost V 5 bases and J 2 bases; bases outside gene matches: 4. The CDR3 here is CASSGGQGGTNEKLFF. For the CDR3, the DNA is TGTGCCAGCAGCGGGGGACAGGGGGGCACTAATGAAAAACTGTTTTTT.

The CDR3 nucleotides read TGTGCCAGCAGTTACCACAGGGGTGGGGCCAACGTCCTGACTTTC. This sequence encodes CASSYHRGGANVLTF. This rearrangement joins TRBV6-5 to TRBJ2-6; 7 bases align to TRBD1. The V segment lost 2 bases and the J segment 3 bases; nucleotides outside the gene matches: 1. Germline V gene sequence: CDR1 MNHEY, CDR2 SVGAGI. The CDR3 spans 15 residues.

This clone is termed medium-sized. The CDR3: CASSLWTSTEAFF. The CDR3 DNA follows: TGTGCCAGCAGCCTCTGGACGAGCACTGAAGCTTTCTTT. The gene calls are TRBV5-4 and TRBJ1-1; D is unclear. V lost 4 bases and J lost 4, with 11 bases in between. The germline V gene has CDR1 SGHNT and CDR2 YYREEE (reference sequence). The CDR3 sequence is 13 residues long.

The chain uses TRBV3-1 (or the pseudogene TRBV3-2) and TRBJ1-2, with unresolved D. The V end lost 5 bases, the J end lost 6 bases, and 13 bases lay between the germline ends. CDR3 size: 13 residues. CDR1 is LGHDT, CDR2 YNNKEL, per germline (reference sequence). The DNA of the CDR3 is TGTGCCAGCAGCTACAAAGACTCCAATGGCTACACCTTC. Translated: CASSYKDSNGYTF.

The chain is built from TRBV2 and TRBJ2-3, with D unresolved. CDR1 is SNHLY, CDR2 FYNNEI, per germline. V lost 3 bases to trimming and J lost 2 bases, with 9 bases between them. The CDR3 is 14 amino acids. The chain's CDR3 is CASSDNRDTDTQYF. As DNA, the CDR3 is TGTGCCAGCAGTGATAACAGAGACACAGATACGCAGTATTTT. Full variable domain (remainder filled in from reference TRBV2 and TRBJ2-3): EPEVTQTPSHQVTQMGQEVILRCVPISNHLYFYWYRQILGQKVEFLVSFYNNEISEKSEIFDDQFSVERPDGSNFTLKIRSTKLEDSAMYFCASSDNRDTDTQYFGPGTRLTVL.

This clone showed up just once. The chain recombines TRBV19 with TRBJ1-4; no clear D. The CDR3 runs 15 residues. The germline V and J ends were trimmed by 2 bases and 5 bases, with 12 bases remaining between them. In germline, CDR1 is LNHDA, CDR2 SQIVND (reference sequence). CDR3 amino acids: CASSIWASPNEKLFF. The CDR3 DNA reads TGTGCCAGTAGTATATGGGCCAGCCCCAATGAAAAACTGTTTTTT.

This rearrangement joins TRBV12-3 or TRBV12-4 to TRBJ1-2, with a weak D call TRBD1 (6 bases). V was trimmed by 6 bases and J by 8 bases, leaving 16 bases between them. The CDR3 covers 13 residues. CDR3 sequence (DNA): TGTGCCAGCAGCGGGGACATGAGAGGAGGCTACACCTTC. This translates into CASSGDMRGGYTF.

This clone has a single count. This chain links TRBV9 with TRBJ2-2; TRBD1 is a possible D gene (6 bases). Germline lookup yields CDR1 SGDLS and CDR2 YYNGEE. This CDR3 has 14 residues. V was shortened by 3 bases and J by 4 bases, with 10 bases between the two germline ends. The CDR3 DNA reads as TGTGCCAGCAGCGGGGGACAACCCACCGGGGAGCTGTTTTTT. Its protein product is CASSGGQPTGELFF.

J is TRBJ2-3 and V is TRBV28; 9 bases are shared with TRBD2. Germline lookup yields CDR1 MDHEN and CDR2 SYDVKM. V dropped 1 base and J dropped 15; count of bases not matched to a gene: 5. CDR3 length: 12 residues. The CDR3 DNA reads as TGTGCCAGCAGTTTATCAGCGGGAGGAAATTATTTT. Translation: CASSLSAGGNYF.

This chain links TRBV3-1 (or the pseudogene TRBV3-2) with TRBJ2-7; 11 nucleotides line up with TRBD2. The CDR3 contains 17 residues. CDR1 LGHDT and CDR2 YNNKEL come from the germline V gene (reference sequence). With 8 bases clipped from V and 0 bases from J, the junction kept 12 bases outside the gene matches. CDR3 DNA sequence: TGTGCCAGCGTCACTAGCGGGGGACCCCCGAGCTCCTACGAGCAGTACGTC. The encoded protein is CASVTSGGPPSSYEQYV.

The rearrangement joins TRBV5-1 to TRBJ2-1, with TRBD2 matching over 15 bases. The J segment lost 5 bases and the V segment lost 3 bases, leaving 6 bases of the junction unmatched. This CDR3 has 17 amino acids. Germline V gene sequence: CDR1 SGHRS, CDR2 YFSETQ. This chain's CDR3 is CASSSGLAGGRNNEQFF. The CDR3 bases are TGCGCCAGCAGCTCCGGACTAGCGGGGGGGCGAAACAATGAGCAGTTCTTC.

The V and J genes are TRBV3-1 (or the pseudogene TRBV3-2) and TRBJ2-3; either TRBD1 or TRBD2 may supply D (6 bases each). Trimming took off 4 bases at V and 0 bases at J, with 11 bases between the two ends. The CDR3 is made up of 15 amino acids. Per germline, CDR1 LGHDT and CDR2 YNNKEL (reference sequence). CDR3 bases: TGTGCCAGCAGCCCCCGGGGGCGTAGCACAGATACGCAGTATTTT. The encoded protein is CASSPRGRSTDTQYF.

This chain connects TRBV4-1 to TRBJ2-5, with 7 bases matching TRBD1. The CDR3 is 15 amino acids. CDR1 and CDR2 from the germline V gene are MGHRA and YSYEKL. V was clipped by 4 bases and J by 4 bases; unmatched bases: 9. The CDR3 nucleotides are TGCGCCAGCAGCCCTGCGACAGGGATGGGAGAGACCCAGTACTTC. Its protein product is CASSPATGMGETQYF.

V usage is TRBV12-5 and J usage is TRBJ2-3; D assignment may be TRBD1 or TRBD2 (6 bases each). From germline, CDR1 is LGHNT and CDR2 FRNRAP. V lost 8 bases, J lost 4 bases, and 10 bases lay in between. The CDR3 is made up of 12 amino acids. The CDR3 is CASNGGADTQYF. The CDR3, as DNA: TGTGCTAGTAACGGGGGCGCAGATACGCAGTATTTT.

This sequence joins TRBV19 and TRBJ2-3, with D possibly being TRBD1 or TRBD2 (5 bases each). The V end was cut by 8 bases, the J end by 3 bases, with 21 bases between. The CDR3 runs 16 residues. Per the germline V gene, CDR1 is LNHDA and CDR2 is SQIVND (reference sequence). The CDR3 here is CASSSMGERGTDTQYF. The CDR3 nucleotides are TGTGCCAGTTCCTCTATGGGGGAAAGGGGAACAGATACGCAGTATTTT. Looking up the rest from reference TRBV19 and TRBJ2-3 gives the full variable domain: DGGITQSPKYLFRKEGQNVTLSCEQNLNHDAMYWYRQDPGQGLRLIYYSQIVNDFQKGDIAEGYSVSREKKESFPLTVTSAQKNPTAFYLCASSSMGERGTDTQYFGPGTRLTVL.